This paragraph covers one TCR beta chain sequence. Its target is unknown. This specimen comes from a study of PD-L1 blockade in urothelial cancer. Broader study findings: TCR clonality was measured in pretreatment peripheral blood. Clonality below the median predicted better survival.

V lost 4 bases to trimming and J lost 6 bases; unmatched junction nucleotides: 4. Germline V CDR1 and CDR2: SGHDN, FVKESK. This CDR3 contains 14 residues. Repertoires were generated with immunoSEQ multiplex PCR, while TCRdb's copy carries only in-frame clones and drops some. The table has 75,000 to 95,000 clones, 90% to 95% seen once. The clonotype originates from a man in his 60s with urothelial cancer. The sequencing used PBMCs, collected around atezolizumab (anti-PD-L1) treatment. This chain joins TRBV14 and TRBJ2-2; 8 bases match TRBD1. The CDR3 sequence: CASSRQGISGELFF. In DNA form, the CDR3 reads TGTGCCAGCAGCCGACAGGGGATTTCCGGGGAGCTGTTTTTT.